The source of this T cell receptor beta chain is a study of T cells expressing NK-cell markers. The study's findings and limits: The share of CD8+ T cells held by dominant NKG2C+ clonotypes was about 1.0-7.5% in roughly 6 donors. In several donors, these clonotypes also led the CD3+CD56-NKG2C+ fraction.

As regards this clonotype: Its matching antigen is unknown.

It was by 5'RACE template switching with UMIs that TCR beta cDNA was made. TCRdb reworked the 5' RACE reads into one entry per CDR3 protein, no DNA. The sample data list some 300,000 distinct CDR3 sequences. This receptor was obtained from a man aged 18 to 29 in good health. The sample was blood T cells: a sorted CD56 or NKG2C T cell subset, CD4+ or CD8+ T cells, or bulk PBMC T cells (not recorded which).

Here the CDR3 reads CASSIEAPRGIKNIQYF. The gene calls are TRBV19 and TRBJ2-4; TCRdb's assignment of TRBD2 cannot be checked, as there is no DNA. From germline, CDR1 is LNHDA and CDR2 SQIVND (reference sequence). The CDR3 totals 17 residues. The whole variable domain, filled in from reference TRBV19 and TRBJ2-4, reads DGGITQSPKYLFRKEGQNVTLSCEQNLNHDAMYWYRQDPGQGLRLIYYSQIVNDFQKGDIAEGYSVSREKKESFPLTVTSAQKNPTAFYLCASSIEAPRGIKNIQYFGAGTRLSVL.